This T cell receptor (beta chain) was captured by sequencing in a study of CD8+CD57+ T cells in acquired aplastic anemia. Study-wide background: Each DNA sample taken from sorted CD4+ and CD8+ cells came to about 3.4 ug on average. Approximately 10 million reads, on average, were obtained for CD4+ cells from healthy donors. General study points: Statistical testing detected no significant gap in CD8+ Simpson's diversity between patients and controls.

Germline CDR1 is DFQATT and CDR2 is SNEGSKA (reference sequence). V trimming: 3 bases; J trimming: 9 bases; junction bases outside the gene matches: 6. CDR3 length equals 14 residues. TCR beta VDJ and CDR3 profiling used genomic DNA as template. TCRdb analysed the reads with MiXCR anew, one entry per CDR3 protein. The data show some 220,000 distinct CDR3 sequences, with 34% seen just once and 0.95% to 1.2% held by the top ten. This clonotype was detected only a few times. Its target is not known. Sequencing input: sorted CD4+, CD8+, or CD8+CD57+ T cells (not recorded which) from PBMCs. V gene TRBV20-1 combines with J gene TRBJ2-1, with 12 nucleotides matching TRBD2. The receptor comes from a human donor in good health, serving as a control. The chain's CDR3 is CSASTSGGLGEQFF. The CDR3 region has the DNA TGCAGTGCTAGTACTAGCGGGGGGTTGGGTGAGCAGTTCTTC.